These 2 T cell receptor beta chains came from one sample sequenced in a study of T-cell reconstitution after alpha-beta-depleted transplantation in children. Unique molecular identifiers were used to barcode this TCRbeta library. TCRdb re-called the PCR reads with MiXCR, one entry per CDR3 protein. This table has over 100,000 distinct CDR3 sequences, 10% appearing once. Sequenced here: PBMCs, sampled before TCRalphabeta/CD19-depleted stem cell transplant. The source is a boy between 2 and 10 years old with acute lymphoblastic leukemia, due to receive a stem cell transplant.

The gene calls are TRBV15 and TRBJ2-7, with 11 bases fitting TRBD2. V trimming: 5 bases; J trimming: 4 bases; junction bases outside the gene matches: 4. CDR1 LNHNV and CDR2 YYDKDF come from the germline V gene (reference sequence). There are 14 residues in the CDR3. The CDR3 nucleotides read TGTGCCACCAGCGTCCGGACTAGCGGGTACGAGCAGTACTTC. Protein sequence: CATSVRTSGYEQYF.

This clonotype has just a few counts. The chain combines TRBV5-5 with TRBJ1-1; D remains ambiguous. Germline V CDR1 and CDR2: SGHKS, YYEKEE (reference sequence). V shed 4 bases and J shed 6 bases, with 10 bases lying between them. The CDR3 contains 12 residues. Written as DNA, the CDR3 is TGTGCCAGCAGCCCCCTCTCCCCTGAAGCTTTCTTT. This sequence encodes CASSPLSPEAFF. Combining the CDR3 with reference TRBV5-5 and TRBJ1-1 gives the whole variable domain DAGVTQSPTHLIKTRGQQVTLRCSPISGHKSVSWYQQVLGQGPQFIFQYYEKEERGRGNFPDRFSARQFPNYSSELNVNALLLGDSALYLCASSPLSPEAFFGQGTRLTVV.